The sequence of this T cell receptor beta chain was determined in a study of monozygotic twins with inflammatory bowel disease. The study's findings and limits: Extra variability in the repertoires of patients may have come from differing immunosuppressive treatments. A reduction in TCRbeta diversity (inverse Simpson) was seen in IBD patients relative to healthy co-twins.

The V gene's germline CDR1 is MGHRA and CDR2 YSYEKL. The CDR3 length is 15 residues. TCR libraries were prepared from 3,500 to 4,000 ng total RNA each. UMIs that included a 6-nucleotide sample barcode were added by template switching, which took place during cDNA synthesis. From its re-call of the 5' RACE reads, TCRdb lists each CDR3 protein once, without DNA. Its clone listing holds more than 300,000 distinct CDR3 sequences. On this clonotype: The antigen is not known.

This sequence joins TRBV4-1 and TRBJ1-2. The sample was blood. This sequence originates from a human donor with ulcerative colitis or Crohn's disease, or a healthy co-twin of an affected twin (not recorded which). The CDR3 sequence is CASSQGGGKADGYTF.